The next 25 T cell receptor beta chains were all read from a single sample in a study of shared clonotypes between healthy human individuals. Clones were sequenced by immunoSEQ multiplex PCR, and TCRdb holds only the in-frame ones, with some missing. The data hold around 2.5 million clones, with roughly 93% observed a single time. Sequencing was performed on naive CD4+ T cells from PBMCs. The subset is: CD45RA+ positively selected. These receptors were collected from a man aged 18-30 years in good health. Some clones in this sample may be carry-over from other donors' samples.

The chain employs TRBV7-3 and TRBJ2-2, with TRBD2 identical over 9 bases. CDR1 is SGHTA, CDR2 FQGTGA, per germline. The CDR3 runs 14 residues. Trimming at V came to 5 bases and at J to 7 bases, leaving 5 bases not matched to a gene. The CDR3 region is CASSQISGSGELFF. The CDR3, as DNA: TGTGCCAGCAGCCAAATTAGCGGGAGCGGGGAGCTGTTTTTT. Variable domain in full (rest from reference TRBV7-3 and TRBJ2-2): GAGVSQTPSNKVTEKGKYVELRCDPISGHTALYWYRQSLGQGPEFLIYFQGTGAADDSGLPNDRFFAVRPEGSVSTLKIQRTERGDSAVYLCASSQISGSGELFFGEGSRLTVL.

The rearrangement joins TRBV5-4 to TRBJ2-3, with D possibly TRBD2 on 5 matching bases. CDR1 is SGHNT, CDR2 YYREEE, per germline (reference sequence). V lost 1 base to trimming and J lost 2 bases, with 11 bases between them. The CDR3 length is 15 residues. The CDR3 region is CASSLNGKYTDTQYF. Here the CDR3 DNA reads TGTGCCAGCAGCTTGAACGGGAAATACACAGATACGCAGTATTTT.

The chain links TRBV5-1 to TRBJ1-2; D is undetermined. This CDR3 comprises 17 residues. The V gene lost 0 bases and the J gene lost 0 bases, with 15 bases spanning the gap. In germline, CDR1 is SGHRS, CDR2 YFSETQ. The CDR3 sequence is CASSLGSLLRPNYGYTF. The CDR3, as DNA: TGCGCCAGCAGCTTGGGGAGCCTACTGCGACCTAACTATGGCTACACCTTC. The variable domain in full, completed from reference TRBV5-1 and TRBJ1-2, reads KAGVTQTPRYLIKTRGQQVTLSCSPISGHRSVSWYQQTPGQGLQFLFEYFSETQRNKGNFPGRFSGRQFSNSRSEMNVSTLELGDSALYLCASSLGSLLRPNYGYTFGSGTRLTVV.

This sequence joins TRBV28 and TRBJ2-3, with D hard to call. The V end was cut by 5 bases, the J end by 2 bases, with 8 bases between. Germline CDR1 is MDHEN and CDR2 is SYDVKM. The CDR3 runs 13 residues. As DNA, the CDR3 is TGTGCCAGCAGTCGAATGAACACAGATACGCAGTATTTT. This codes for CASSRMNTDTQYF.

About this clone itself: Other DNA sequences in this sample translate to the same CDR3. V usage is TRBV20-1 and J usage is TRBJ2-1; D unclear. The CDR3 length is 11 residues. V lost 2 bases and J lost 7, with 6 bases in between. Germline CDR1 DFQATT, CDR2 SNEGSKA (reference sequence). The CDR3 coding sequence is TGCAGTGCTAGAAAGGGTAATGAGCAGTTCTTC. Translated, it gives CSARKGNEQFF.

The CDR3 protein is CASSSLGRTQTWSNQPQHF. CDR3 DNA sequence: TGTGCCAGCAGCTCCCTAGGCCGGACACAAACGTGGAGCAATCAGCCCCAGCATTTT. The chain couples TRBV7-8 to TRBJ1-5, with a tentative D call TRBD1 (5 bases). There are 19 residues in the CDR3. Germline values: CDR1 SGHVS, CDR2 FQNEAQ. Trimming took 4 bases from V and 1 from J, leaving 23 bases between them.

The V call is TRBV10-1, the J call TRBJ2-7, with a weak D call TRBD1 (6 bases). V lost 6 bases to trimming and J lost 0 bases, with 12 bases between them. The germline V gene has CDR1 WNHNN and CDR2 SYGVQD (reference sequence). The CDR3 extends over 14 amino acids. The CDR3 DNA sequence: TGCGCCAGCAGGGGGGCGGACAGCTCCTACGAGCAGTACTTC. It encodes CASRGADSSYEQYF.

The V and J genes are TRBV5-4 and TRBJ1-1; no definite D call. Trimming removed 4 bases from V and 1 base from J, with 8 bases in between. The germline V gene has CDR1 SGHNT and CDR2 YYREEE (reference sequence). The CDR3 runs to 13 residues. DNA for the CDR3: TGTGCCAGCAGCCCAAGAGCGAACACTGAAGCTTTCTTT. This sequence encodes CASSPRANTEAFF.

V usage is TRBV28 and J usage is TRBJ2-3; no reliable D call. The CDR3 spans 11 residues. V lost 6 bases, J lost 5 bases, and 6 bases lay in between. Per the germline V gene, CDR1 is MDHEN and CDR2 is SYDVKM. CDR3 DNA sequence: TGTGCCAGCAGACTTATAGATACGCAGTATTTT. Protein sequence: CASRLIDTQYF.

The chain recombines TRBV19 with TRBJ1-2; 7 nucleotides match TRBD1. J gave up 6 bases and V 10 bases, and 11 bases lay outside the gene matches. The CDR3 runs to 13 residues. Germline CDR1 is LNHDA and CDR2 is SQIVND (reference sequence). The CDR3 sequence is CATHKQGQDGYTF. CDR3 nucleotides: TGTGCCACCCATAAACAGGGGCAGGATGGCTACACCTTC.

The CDR3 region is CASSLDQGLSQKLFF. The CDR3 DNA follows: TGTGCCAGCAGCTTAGATCAGGGGTTGTCCCAAAAACTGTTTTTT. The V gene is TRBV7-6, the J gene TRBJ1-4; a weak D match, TRBD1 (6 bases). The V end was cut by 1 base, the J end by 9 bases, with 15 bases between. Germline CDR1 reads SGHVS; CDR2 reads FNYEAQ. The CDR3 spans 15 residues.

CDR3 residues: CASSLGKGIAYEQYF. The DNA of the CDR3 is TGTGCCAGCAGCTTAGGAAAGGGTATAGCCTACGAGCAGTACTTC. The rearrangement links TRBV11-2 to TRBJ2-7; D uncertain. V dropped 1 base and J dropped 2 bases, with 12 bases sitting between them. There are 15 residues in the CDR3. Germline V gene data show CDR1 as SGHAT and CDR2 as FQNNGV.

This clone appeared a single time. The CDR3 loop is CASSLASSGGGETQYF. The CDR3, as DNA: TGCGCCAGCAGCTTGGCGTCTAGCGGTGGTGGGGAGACCCAGTACTTC. This chain links TRBV5-1 with TRBJ2-5; the match to TRBD2 covers 7 bases. Per the germline V gene, CDR1 is SGHRS and CDR2 is YFSETQ. This CDR3 region has 16 residues. The V and J ends lost 0 bases and 5 bases, in that order; junction bases with no gene match: 10.

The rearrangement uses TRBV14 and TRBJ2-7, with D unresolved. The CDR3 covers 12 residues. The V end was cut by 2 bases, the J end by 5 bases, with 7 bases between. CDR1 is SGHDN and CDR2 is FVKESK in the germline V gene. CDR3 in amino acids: CASSQYADEQYF. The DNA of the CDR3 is TGTGCCAGCAGCCAATACGCGGACGAGCAGTACTTC.

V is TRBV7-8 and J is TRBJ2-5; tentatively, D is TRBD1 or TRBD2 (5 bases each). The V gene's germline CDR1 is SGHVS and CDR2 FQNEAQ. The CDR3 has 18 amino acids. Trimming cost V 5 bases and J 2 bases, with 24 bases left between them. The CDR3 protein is CASSPRVSGAGIQETQYF. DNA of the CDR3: TGTGCCAGCAGCCCGAGGGTCTCCGGGGCAGGTATACAAGAGACCCAGTACTTC. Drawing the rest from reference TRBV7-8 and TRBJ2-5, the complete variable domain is GAGVSQSPRYKVAKRGQDVALRCDPISGHVSLFWYQQALGQGPEFLTYFQNEAQLDKSGLPSDRFFAERPEGSVSTLKIQRTQQEDSAVYLCASSPRVSGAGIQETQYFGPGTRLLVL.

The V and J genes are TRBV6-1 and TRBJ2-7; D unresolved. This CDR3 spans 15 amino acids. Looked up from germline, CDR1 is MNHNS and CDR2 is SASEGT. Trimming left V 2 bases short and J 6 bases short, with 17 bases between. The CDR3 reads CASSERTLSPGEQYF. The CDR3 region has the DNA TGTGCCAGCAGTGAAAGAACACTATCTCCGGGCGAGCAGTACTTC.

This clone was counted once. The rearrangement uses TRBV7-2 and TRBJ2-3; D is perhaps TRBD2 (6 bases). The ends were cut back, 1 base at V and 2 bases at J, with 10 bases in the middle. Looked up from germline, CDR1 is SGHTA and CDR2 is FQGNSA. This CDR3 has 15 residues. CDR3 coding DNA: TGTGCCAGCAGCTTAGAACGGGAGCCCACAGATACGCAGTATTTT. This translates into CASSLEREPTDTQYF.

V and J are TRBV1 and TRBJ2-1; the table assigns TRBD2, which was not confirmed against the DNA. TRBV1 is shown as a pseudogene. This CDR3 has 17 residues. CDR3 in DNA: TGCACCAGCAGCCAAGATCGGGCTAGCGGGAGGGTAGATGAGCAGTTCTTC. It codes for CTSSQDRASGRVDEQFF.

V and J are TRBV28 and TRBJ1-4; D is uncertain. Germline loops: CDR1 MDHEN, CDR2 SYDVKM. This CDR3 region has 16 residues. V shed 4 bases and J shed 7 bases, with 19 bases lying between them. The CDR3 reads CASSSPRRADIEKLFF. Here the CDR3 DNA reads TGTGCCAGCAGTTCCCCCCGGAGGGCCGATATTGAAAAACTGTTTTTT.

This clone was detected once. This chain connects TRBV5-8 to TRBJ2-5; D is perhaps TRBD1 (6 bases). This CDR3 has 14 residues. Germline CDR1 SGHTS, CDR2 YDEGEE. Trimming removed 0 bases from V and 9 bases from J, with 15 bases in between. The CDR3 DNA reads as TGTGCCAGCAGCTTGGATCCAGCTCAGGGGCCCCAGTACTTC. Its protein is CASSLDPAQGPQYF.

CDR3 loop: CASRPPAASETQYF. CDR3 nucleotide sequence: TGTGCCAGCAGGCCCCCTGCGGCATCAGAGACCCAGTACTTC. The V gene is TRBV28, the J gene TRBJ2-5; D not resolved. From germline, CDR1 is MDHEN and CDR2 SYDVKM. Deletions cut 6 bases from V and 4 bases from J, with 15 bases between. The CDR3 has 14 residues.

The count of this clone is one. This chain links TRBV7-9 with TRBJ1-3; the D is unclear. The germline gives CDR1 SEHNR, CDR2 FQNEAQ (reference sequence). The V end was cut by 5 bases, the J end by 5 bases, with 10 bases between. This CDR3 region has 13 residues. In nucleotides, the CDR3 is TGTGCCAGCAGCGCAGGCAACCGAAACACCATATATTTT. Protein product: CASSAGNRNTIYF. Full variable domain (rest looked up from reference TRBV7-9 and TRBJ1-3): DTGVSQNPRHKITKRGQNVTFRCDPISEHNRLYWYRQTLGQGPEFLTYFQNEAQLEKSRLLSDRFSAERPKGSFSTLEIQRTEQGDSAMYLCASSAGNRNTIYFGEGSWLTVV.

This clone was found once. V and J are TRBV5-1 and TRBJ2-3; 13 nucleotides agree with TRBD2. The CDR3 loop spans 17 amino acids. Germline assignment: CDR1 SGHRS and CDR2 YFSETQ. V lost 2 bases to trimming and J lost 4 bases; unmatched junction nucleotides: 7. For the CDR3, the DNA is TGCGCCAGCAGCTTCCGGACTAGCGGGAGAGTGGCAGATACGCAGTATTTT. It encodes CASSFRTSGRVADTQYF.

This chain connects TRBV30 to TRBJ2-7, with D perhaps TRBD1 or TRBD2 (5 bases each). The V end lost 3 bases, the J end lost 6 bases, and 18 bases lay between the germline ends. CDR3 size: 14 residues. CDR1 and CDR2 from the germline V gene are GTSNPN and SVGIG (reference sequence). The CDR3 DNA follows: TGTGCCTGGAGCCAGGGTGGACTTCGCAGCGAGCAGTACTTC. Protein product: CAWSQGGLRSEQYF.

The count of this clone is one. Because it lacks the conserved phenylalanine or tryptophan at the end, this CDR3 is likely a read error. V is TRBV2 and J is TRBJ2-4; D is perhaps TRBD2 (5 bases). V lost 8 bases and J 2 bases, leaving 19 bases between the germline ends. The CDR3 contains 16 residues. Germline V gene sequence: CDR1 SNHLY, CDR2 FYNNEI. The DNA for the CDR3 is TGTGCCAGCCGGGATAGGTGGGATGGAACCAAAAACATTCAGTACCTC. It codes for CASRDRWDGTKNIQYL.